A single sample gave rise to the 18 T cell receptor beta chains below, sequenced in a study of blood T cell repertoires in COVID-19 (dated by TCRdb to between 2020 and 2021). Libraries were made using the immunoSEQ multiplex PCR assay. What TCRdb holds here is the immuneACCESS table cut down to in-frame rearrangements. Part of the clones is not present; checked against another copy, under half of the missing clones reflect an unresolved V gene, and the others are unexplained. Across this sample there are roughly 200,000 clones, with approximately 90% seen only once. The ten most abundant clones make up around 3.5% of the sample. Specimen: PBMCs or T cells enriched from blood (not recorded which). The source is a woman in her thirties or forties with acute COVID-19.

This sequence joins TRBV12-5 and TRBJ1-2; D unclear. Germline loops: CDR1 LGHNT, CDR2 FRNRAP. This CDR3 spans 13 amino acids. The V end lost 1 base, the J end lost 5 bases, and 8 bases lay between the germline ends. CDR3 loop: CASGLGLIYGYTF. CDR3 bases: TGTGCTAGTGGTTTGGGCCTAATATATGGCTACACCTTC.

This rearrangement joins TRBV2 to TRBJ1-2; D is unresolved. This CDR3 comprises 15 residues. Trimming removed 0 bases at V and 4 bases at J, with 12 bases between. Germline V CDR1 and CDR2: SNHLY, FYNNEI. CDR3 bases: TGTGCCAGCAGTGAAGCTGCGTTTACCCCCTATGGCTACACCTTC. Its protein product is CASSEAAFTPYGYTF. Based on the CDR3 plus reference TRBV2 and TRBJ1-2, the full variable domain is EPEVTQTPSHQVTQMGQEVILRCVPISNHLYFYWYRQILGQKVEFLVSFYNNEISEKSEIFDDQFSVERPDGSNFTLKIRSTKLEDSAMYFCASSEAAFTPYGYTFGSGTRLTVV.

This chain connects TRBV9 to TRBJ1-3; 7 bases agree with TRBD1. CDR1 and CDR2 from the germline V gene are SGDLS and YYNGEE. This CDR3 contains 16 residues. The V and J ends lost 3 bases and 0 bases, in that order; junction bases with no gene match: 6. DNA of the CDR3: TGTGCCAGCAGCGCTCTTACAGGGGCCTCTGGAAACACCATATATTTT. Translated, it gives CASSALTGASGNTIYF.

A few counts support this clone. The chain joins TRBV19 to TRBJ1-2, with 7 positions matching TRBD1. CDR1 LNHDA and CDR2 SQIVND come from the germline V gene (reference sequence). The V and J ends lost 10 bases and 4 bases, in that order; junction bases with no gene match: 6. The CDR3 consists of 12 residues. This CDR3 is CATTGEAYGYTF. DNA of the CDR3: TGTGCCACTACAGGGGAAGCCTATGGCTACACCTTC.

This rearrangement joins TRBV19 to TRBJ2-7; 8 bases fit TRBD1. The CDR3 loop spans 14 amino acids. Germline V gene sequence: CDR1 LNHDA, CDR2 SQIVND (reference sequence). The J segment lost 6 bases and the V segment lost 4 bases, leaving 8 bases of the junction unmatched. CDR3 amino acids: CASSNQGATGEQYF. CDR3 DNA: TGTGCCAGTAGTAACCAGGGGGCGACAGGCGAGCAGTACTTC.

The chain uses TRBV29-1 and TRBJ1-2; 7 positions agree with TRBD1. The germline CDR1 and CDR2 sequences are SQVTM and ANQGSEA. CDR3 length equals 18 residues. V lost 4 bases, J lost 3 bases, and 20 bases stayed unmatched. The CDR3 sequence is CSVVGARKTGARDYGYTF. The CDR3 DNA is TGCAGCGTTGTAGGGGCTCGGAAAACAGGGGCAAGGGACTATGGCTACACCTTC.

The CDR3 sequence is CASIDSSKNIQYF. The CDR3 DNA reads TGTGCCAGCATTGACAGTTCCAAAAACATTCAGTACTTC. This chain connects TRBV2 to TRBJ2-4, with D possibly TRBD1 on 5 matching bases. The CDR3 contains 13 residues. V was shortened by 7 bases and J by 2 bases, with 9 bases between the two germline ends. CDR1 and CDR2 (germline): SNHLY, FYNNEI.

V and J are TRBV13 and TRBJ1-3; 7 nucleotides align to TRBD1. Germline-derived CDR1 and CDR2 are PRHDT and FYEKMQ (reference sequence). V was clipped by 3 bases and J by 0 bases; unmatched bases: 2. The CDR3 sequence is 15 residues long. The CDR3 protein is CASSFQGGSGNTIYF. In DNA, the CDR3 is TGTGCCAGCAGCTTTCAGGGGGGCTCTGGAAACACCATATATTTT.

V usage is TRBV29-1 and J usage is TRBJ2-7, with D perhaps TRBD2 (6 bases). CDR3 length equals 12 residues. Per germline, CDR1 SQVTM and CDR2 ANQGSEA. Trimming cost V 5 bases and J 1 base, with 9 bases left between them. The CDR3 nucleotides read TGCAGCGTTTCGGAGGGATCCTACGAGCAGTACTTC. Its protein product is CSVSEGSYEQYF.

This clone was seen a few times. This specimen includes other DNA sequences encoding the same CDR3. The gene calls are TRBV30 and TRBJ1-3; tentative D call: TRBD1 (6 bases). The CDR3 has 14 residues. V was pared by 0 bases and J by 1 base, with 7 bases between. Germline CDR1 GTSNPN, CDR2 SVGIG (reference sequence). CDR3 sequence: CAWSVGGSGNTIYF. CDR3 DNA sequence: TGTGCCTGGAGTGTAGGGGGATCTGGAAACACCATATATTTT.

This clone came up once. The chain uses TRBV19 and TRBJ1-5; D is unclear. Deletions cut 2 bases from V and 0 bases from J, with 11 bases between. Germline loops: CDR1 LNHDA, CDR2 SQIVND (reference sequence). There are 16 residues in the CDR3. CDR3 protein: CASSIQALNSNQPQHF. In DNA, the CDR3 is TGTGCCAGTAGTATACAGGCTCTTAATAGCAATCAGCCCCAGCATTTT.

The CDR3 protein is CASSYENTGGNTEAFF. In nucleotides, the CDR3 is TGTGCCAGCAGCTACGAGAACACAGGGGGGAACACTGAAGCTTTCTTT. V usage is TRBV7-9 and J usage is TRBJ1-1; 8 bases agree with TRBD1. Germline CDR1 SEHNR, CDR2 FQNEAQ (reference sequence). V lost 4 bases to trimming and J lost 1 base; unmatched junction nucleotides: 8. The CDR3 is made up of 16 amino acids.

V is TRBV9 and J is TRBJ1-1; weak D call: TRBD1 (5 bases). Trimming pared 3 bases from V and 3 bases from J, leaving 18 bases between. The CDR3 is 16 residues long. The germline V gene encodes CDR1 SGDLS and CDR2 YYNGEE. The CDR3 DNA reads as TGTGCCAGCAGCGCCCCGGAGGGGCCGGGGGACACTGAAGCTTTCTTT. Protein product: CASSAPEGPGDTEAFF.

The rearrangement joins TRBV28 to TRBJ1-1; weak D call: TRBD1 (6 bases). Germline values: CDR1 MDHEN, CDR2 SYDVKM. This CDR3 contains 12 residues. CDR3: CYTGNLNTEAFF. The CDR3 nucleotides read TGTTACACAGGGAACCTGAACACTGAAGCTTTCTTT.

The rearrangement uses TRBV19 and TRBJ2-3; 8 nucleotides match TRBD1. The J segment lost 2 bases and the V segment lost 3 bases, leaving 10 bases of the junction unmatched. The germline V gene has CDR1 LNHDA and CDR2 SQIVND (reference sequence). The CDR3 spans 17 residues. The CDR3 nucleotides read TGTGCCAGTAGTATTGCCGGGACAGGCTTCTCCACAGATACGCAGTATTTT. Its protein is CASSIAGTGFSTDTQYF.

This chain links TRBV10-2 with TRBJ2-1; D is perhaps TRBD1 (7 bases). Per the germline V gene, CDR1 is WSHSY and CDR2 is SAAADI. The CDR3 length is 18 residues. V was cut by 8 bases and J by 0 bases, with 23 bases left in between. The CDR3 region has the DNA TGCGCCAGCCATGGGAGGACAGGACAACTGAGCTCCTACAATGAGCAGTTCTTC. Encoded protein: CASHGRTGQLSSYNEQFF.

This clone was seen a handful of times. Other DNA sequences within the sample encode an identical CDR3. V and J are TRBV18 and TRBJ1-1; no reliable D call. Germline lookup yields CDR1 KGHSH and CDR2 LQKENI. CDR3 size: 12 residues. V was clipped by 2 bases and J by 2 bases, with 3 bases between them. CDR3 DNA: TGTGCCAGCTCACCAAGCAACACTGAAGCTTTCTTT. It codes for CASSPSNTEAFF.

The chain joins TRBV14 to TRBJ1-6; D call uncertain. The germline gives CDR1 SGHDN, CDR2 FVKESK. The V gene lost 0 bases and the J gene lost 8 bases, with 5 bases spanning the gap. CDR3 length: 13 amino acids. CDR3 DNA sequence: TGTGCCAGCAGCCAAGAGCAGGATTCACCCCTCCACTTT. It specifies CASSQEQDSPLHF.